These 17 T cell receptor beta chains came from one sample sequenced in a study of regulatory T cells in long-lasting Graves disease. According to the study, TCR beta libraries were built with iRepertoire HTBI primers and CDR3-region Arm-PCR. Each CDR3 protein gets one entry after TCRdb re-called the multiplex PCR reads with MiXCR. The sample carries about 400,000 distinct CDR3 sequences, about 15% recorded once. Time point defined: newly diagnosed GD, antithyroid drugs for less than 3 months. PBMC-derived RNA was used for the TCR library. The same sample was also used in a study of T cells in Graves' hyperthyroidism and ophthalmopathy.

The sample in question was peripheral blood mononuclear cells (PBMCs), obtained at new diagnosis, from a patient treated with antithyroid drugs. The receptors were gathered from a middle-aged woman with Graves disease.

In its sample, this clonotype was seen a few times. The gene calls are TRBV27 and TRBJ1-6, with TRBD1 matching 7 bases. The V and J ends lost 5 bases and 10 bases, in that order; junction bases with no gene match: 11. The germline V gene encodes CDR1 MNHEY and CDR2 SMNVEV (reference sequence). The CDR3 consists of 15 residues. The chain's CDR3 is CASSPGGGWLSPLHF. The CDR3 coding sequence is TGTGCCAGCAGTCCAGGGGGGGGATGGCTGTCACCCCTCCACTTT.

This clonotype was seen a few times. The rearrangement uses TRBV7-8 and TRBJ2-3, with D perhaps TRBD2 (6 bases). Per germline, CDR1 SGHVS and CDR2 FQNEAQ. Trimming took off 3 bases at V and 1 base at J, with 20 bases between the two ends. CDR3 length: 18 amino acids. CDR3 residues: CASSFVWGRRPGTDTQYF. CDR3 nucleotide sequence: TGTGCCAGCAGCTTTGTATGGGGGAGGAGGCCTGGCACAGATACGCAGTATTTT. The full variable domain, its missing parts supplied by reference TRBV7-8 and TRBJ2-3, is GAGVSQSPRYKVAKRGQDVALRCDPISGHVSLFWYQQALGQGPEFLTYFQNEAQLDKSGLPSDRFFAERPEGSVSTLKIQRTQQEDSAVYLCASSFVWGRRPGTDTQYFGPGTRLTVL.

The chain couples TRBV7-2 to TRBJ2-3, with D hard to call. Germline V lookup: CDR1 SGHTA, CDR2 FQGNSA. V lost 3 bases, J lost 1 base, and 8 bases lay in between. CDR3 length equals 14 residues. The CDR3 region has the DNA TGTGCCAGCAGCTTCCGTCGGGGCACAGATACGCAGTATTTT. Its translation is CASSFRRGTDTQYF.

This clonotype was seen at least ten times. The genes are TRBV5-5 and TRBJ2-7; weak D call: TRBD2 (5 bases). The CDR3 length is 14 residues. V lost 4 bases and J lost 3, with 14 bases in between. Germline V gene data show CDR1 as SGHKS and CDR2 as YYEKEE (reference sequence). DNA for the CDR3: TGTGCCAGCAGCAACGGGAACGGTCTCTACGAGCAGTACTTC. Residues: CASSNGNGLYEQYF.

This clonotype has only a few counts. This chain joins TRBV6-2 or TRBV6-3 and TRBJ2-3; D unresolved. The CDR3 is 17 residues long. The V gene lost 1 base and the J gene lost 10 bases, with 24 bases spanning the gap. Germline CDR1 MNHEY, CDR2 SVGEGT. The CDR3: CASSYYAGSARPLAQYF. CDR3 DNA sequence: TGTGCCAGCAGTTACTACGCCGGGTCAGCCAGGCCCTTGGCGCAGTATTTT.

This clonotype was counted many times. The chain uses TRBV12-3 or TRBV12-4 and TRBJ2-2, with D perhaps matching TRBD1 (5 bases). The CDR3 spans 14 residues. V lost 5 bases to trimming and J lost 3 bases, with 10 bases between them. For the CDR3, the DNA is TGTGCCAGCAGTCCGAAACAGGACACCGGGGAGCTGTTTTTT. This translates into CASSPKQDTGELFF.

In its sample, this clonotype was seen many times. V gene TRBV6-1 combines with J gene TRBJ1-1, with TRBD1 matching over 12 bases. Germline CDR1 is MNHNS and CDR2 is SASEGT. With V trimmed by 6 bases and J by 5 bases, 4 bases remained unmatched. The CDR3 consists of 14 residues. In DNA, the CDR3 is TGTGCCAGCAGCGGGGACAGGGGGCGGACTGAAGCTTTCTTT. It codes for CASSGDRGRTEAFF.

Here the CDR3 reads CASSLDPPIGEQFF. The CDR3 DNA reads as TGTGCCAGCAGCTTAGACCCCCCTATCGGAGAGCAGTTCTTC. The chain is built from TRBV7-6 and TRBJ2-1; D is unclear. The CDR3 contains 14 residues. V lost 1 base and J 10 bases, leaving 14 bases between the germline ends. In germline, CDR1 is SGHVS, CDR2 FNYEAQ.

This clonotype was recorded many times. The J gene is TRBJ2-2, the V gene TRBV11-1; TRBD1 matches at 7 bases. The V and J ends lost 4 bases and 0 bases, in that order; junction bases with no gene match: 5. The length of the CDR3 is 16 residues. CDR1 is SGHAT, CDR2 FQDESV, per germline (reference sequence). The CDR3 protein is CASSYDRVANTGELFF. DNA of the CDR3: TGTGCCAGCAGCTATGACAGGGTCGCGAACACCGGGGAGCTGTTTTTT.

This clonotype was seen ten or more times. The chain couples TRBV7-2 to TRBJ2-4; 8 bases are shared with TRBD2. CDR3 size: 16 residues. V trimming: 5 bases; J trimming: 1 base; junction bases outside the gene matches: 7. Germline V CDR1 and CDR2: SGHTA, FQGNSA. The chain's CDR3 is CASSPGRGGAKNIQYF. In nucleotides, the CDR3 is TGTGCCAGCAGCCCTGGCCGGGGGGGGGCCAAAAACATTCAGTACTTC.

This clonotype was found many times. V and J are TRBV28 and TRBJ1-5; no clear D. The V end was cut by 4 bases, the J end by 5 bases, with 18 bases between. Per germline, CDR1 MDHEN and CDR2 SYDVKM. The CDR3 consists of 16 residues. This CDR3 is CASSSSRRTVDQPQHF. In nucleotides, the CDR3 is TGTGCCAGCAGTTCCTCCCGACGGACGGTTGATCAGCCCCAGCATTTT.

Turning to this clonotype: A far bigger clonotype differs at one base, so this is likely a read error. CDR3 protein: CASSTTGRYEQYF. The CDR3, as DNA: TGTGCCAGCAGTACAACAGGGAGGTACGAGCAGTACTTC. V usage is TRBV7-9 and J usage is TRBJ2-7; tentatively, D is TRBD1 or TRBD2 (6 bases each). The V gene lost 6 bases and the J gene lost 4 bases, with 13 bases spanning the gap. The germline V gene encodes CDR1 SEHNR and CDR2 FQNEAQ (reference sequence). The CDR3 loop spans 13 amino acids.

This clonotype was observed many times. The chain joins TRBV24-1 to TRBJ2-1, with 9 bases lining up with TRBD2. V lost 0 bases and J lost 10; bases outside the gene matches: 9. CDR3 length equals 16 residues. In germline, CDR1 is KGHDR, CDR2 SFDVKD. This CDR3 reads CATSDLRLAGVEEQFF. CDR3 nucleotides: TGTGCCACCAGTGATTTGCGTTTAGCGGGAGTTGAAGAGCAGTTCTTC.

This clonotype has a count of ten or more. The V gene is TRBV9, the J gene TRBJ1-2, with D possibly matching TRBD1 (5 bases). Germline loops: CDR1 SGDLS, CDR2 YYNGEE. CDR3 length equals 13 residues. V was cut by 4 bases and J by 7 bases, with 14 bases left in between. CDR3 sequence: CASSPAGAGGYTF. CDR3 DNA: TGTGCCAGCAGCCCCGCTGGGGCTGGTGGCTACACCTTC.

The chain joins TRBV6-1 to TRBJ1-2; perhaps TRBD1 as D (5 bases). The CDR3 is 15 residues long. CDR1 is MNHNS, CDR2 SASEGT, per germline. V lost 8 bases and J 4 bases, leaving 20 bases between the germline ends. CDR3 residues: CASRGALNGSYGYTF. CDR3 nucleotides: TGTGCCAGCCGTGGGGCCTTAAACGGAAGCTATGGCTACACCTTC.

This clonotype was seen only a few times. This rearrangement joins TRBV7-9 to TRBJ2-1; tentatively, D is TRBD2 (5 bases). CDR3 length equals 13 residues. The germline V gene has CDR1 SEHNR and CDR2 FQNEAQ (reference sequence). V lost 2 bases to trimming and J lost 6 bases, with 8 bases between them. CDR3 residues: CASSLLASNEQFF. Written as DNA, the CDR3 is TGTGCCAGCAGCTTACTAGCTAGCAATGAGCAGTTCTTC.

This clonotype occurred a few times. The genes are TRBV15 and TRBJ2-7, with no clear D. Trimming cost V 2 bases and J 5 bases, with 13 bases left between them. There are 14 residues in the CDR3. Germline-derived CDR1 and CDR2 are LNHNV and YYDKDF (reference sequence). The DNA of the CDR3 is TGTGCCACCAGCAGACGGGTAGGGATCGACGAGCAGTACTTC. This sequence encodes CATSRRVGIDEQYF.